One and the same sample provided the 29 T cell receptor beta chains below, sequenced in a study of T cell changes during pregnancy in multiple sclerosis. The protocol was immunoSEQ multiplex PCR, while the TCRdb copy is restricted to in-frame clones and leaves out a portion. Among nearly 50,000 clones listed, around 94% were seen once. The specimen was CD4+ T cells from peripheral blood mononuclear cells, collected in the first trimester of pregnancy. The receptors derive from a female donor with multiple sclerosis, enrolled in a pregnancy study.

This chain connects TRBV2 to TRBJ2-7; 8 bases agree with TRBD1. Germline CDR1 and CDR2: SNHLY and FYNNEI. Trimming removed 3 bases from V and 0 bases from J; junction bases left unmatched: 1. CDR3 length equals 14 residues. Here the CDR3 reads CASSDQGASYEQYF. CDR3 sequence (DNA): TGTGCCAGCAGTGATCAGGGGGCCTCCTACGAGCAGTACTTC.

In its sample, this clone was seen once. The V and J genes are TRBV12-5 and TRBJ1-4; D is uncertain. CDR1 and CDR2 (germline): LGHNT, FRNRAP. Trimming took off 7 bases at V and 4 bases at J, with 13 bases between the two ends. CDR3 length: 14 residues. The CDR3 sequence: CASAKGVFNEKLFF. CDR3 bases: TGTGCTAGTGCCAAGGGAGTCTTTAATGAAAAACTGTTTTTT.

This chain links TRBV5-1 with TRBJ1-4; a weak D match, TRBD1 (6 bases). The CDR3 loop spans 14 amino acids. Between the trimmed V and J ends, which lost 1 base and 8 bases, there was a span of 12 bases. Germline V gene sequence: CDR1 SGHRS, CDR2 YFSETQ. CDR3 coding DNA: TGCGCCAGCAGCTTGACAGGGCTAAACGAAAAACTGTTTTTT. This sequence encodes CASSLTGLNEKLFF.

The chain is built from TRBV6-1 and TRBJ1-4; no clear D gene. V was trimmed by 6 bases and J by 4 bases, leaving 12 bases between them. Germline values: CDR1 MNHNS, CDR2 SASEGT. This CDR3 region has 14 residues. CDR3 sequence reads: CASRHLSGNEKLFF. CDR3 DNA: TGTGCCAGCAGACACCTGTCGGGTAATGAAAAACTGTTTTTT.

The rearrangement uses TRBV5-6 and TRBJ1-1; 7 nucleotides agree with TRBD1. The V and J ends lost 4 bases and 2 bases, in that order; junction bases with no gene match: 11. CDR3 length: 16 amino acids. Germline CDR1 is SGHDT and CDR2 is YYEEEE. CDR3 in DNA: TGTGCCAGCAGCCCGAGACAGGGCCTGCACAACACTGAAGCTTTCTTT. This gives the protein CASSPRQGLHNTEAFF. The whole variable domain, remainder taken from reference TRBV5-6 and TRBJ1-1, is DAGVTQSPTHLIKTRGQQVTLRCSPKSGHDTVSWYQQALGQGPQFIFQYYEEEERQRGNFPDRFSGHQFPNYSSELNVNALLLGDSALYLCASSPRQGLHNTEAFFGQGTRLTVV.

The chain combines TRBV27 with TRBJ1-4; 7 positions agree with TRBD1. Germline CDR1 and CDR2: MNHEY and SMNVEV (reference sequence). The CDR3 totals 16 residues. V gave up 6 bases and J gave up 0 bases; unmatched junction bases: 7. CDR3 sequence: CASRDLGQATNEKLFF. CDR3 nucleotides: TGTGCCAGCAGAGACCTCGGACAGGCAACTAATGAAAAACTGTTTTTT.

The V and J genes are TRBV11-2 and TRBJ2-3, with 12 positions matching TRBD2. CDR1 is SGHAT, CDR2 FQNNGV, per germline. The length of the CDR3 is 18 residues. V was clipped by 2 bases and J by 2 bases; unmatched bases: 8. The CDR3 reads CASSLTASGGAVTDTQYF. The CDR3 nucleotides are TGTGCCAGCAGCTTAACGGCTAGCGGGGGGGCCGTCACAGATACGCAGTATTTT.

J is TRBJ2-2 and V is TRBV5-1, with D hard to call. In germline, CDR1 is SGHRS, CDR2 YFSETQ. The CDR3 totals 13 residues. Between the trimmed V and J ends, which lost 0 bases and 4 bases, there was a span of 4 bases. The CDR3: CASSLAGTGELFF. The CDR3 nucleotides read TGCGCCAGCAGCTTGGCCGGCACCGGGGAGCTGTTTTTT.

This sequence joins TRBV6-1 and TRBJ1-2; D is ambiguous. The CDR3 loop spans 12 amino acids. V was cut by 2 bases and J by 2 bases, with 3 bases left in between. Germline assignment: CDR1 MNHNS and CDR2 SASEGT. The chain's CDR3 is CASSEQNYGYTF. Here the CDR3 DNA reads TGTGCCAGCAGTGAACAGAACTATGGCTACACCTTC.

The rearrangement uses TRBV4-2 and TRBJ2-6, with D perhaps TRBD1 (5 bases). The V gene's germline CDR1 is LGHNA and CDR2 YNFKEQ. This CDR3 contains 16 residues. Trimming stripped 0 bases from V and 4 bases from J, with 10 bases between. The CDR3 DNA is TGTGCCAGCAGCCAAGAAGGGGCGCAAGGGGCCAACGTCCTGACTTTC. Its translation: CASSQEGAQGANVLTF.

This chain uses TRBV29-1 with TRBJ1-5, with D possibly being TRBD1 (5 bases). The germline V gene encodes CDR1 SQVTM and CDR2 ANQGSEA. V was clipped by 4 bases and J by 2 bases, with 15 bases between them. The CDR3 is 15 residues long. CDR3 sequence: CSVAEGFLGNQPQHF. CDR3 nucleotides: TGCAGCGTTGCGGAGGGGTTTCTGGGCAATCAGCCCCAGCATTTT.

The chain has TRBV19 and TRBJ2-3; 9 nucleotides agree with TRBD2. The germline CDR1 and CDR2 sequences are LNHDA and SQIVND (reference sequence). The CDR3 runs to 14 residues. V dropped 4 bases and J dropped 10; count of bases not matched to a gene: 9. The CDR3 is CASSTGTSPGAQYF. CDR3 DNA sequence: TGTGCCAGTAGTACCGGGACTAGCCCCGGGGCGCAGTATTTT.

The chain carries TRBV29-1 and TRBJ1-5; D is ambiguous. CDR1 is SQVTM and CDR2 is ANQGSEA in the germline V gene. The CDR3 runs 13 residues. Trimming shortened V by 4 bases and J by 3 bases, and 10 bases separated the two germline ends. The DNA for the CDR3 is TGCAGCGTTGCAGACCTATACAATCAGCCCCAGCATTTT. Translated: CSVADLYNQPQHF.

The rearrangement uses TRBV2 and TRBJ1-3; D gene ambiguous. Trimming removed 3 bases from V and 7 bases from J, with 16 bases in between. Germline V gene data show CDR1 as SNHLY and CDR2 as FYNNEI. There are 15 residues in the CDR3. The DNA of the CDR3 is TGTGCCAGCAGTGACGGGAAGGGAGGCTGGAACACCATATATTTT. It codes for CASSDGKGGWNTIYF.

The rearrangement joins TRBV2 to TRBJ2-6; the D is unclear. V lost 9 bases to trimming and J lost 4 bases, with 10 bases between them. This CDR3 is 13 amino acids long. Germline V gene sequence: CDR1 SNHLY, CDR2 FYNNEI. Here the CDR3 DNA reads TGTGCCAGTAGAGCTCTAGGGGCCAACGTCCTGACTTTC. It is translated as CASRALGANVLTF.

V gene TRBV23-1 combines with J gene TRBJ1-2, with D tentatively TRBD1 (5 bases). TRBV23-1 is labeled an ORF, and its function is uncertain. The CDR3 totals 14 residues. V was pared by 6 bases and J by 4 bases, with 15 bases between. The CDR3 DNA follows: TGCGCCAGCAGGGGGGGAAAGGGAATCTATGGCTACACCTTC. Translation: CASRGGKGIYGYTF.

The rearrangement uses TRBV7-9 and TRBJ2-1; 8 bases line up with TRBD2. The J segment lost 5 bases and the V segment lost 8 bases, leaving 8 bases of the junction unmatched. CDR3 length: 14 amino acids. Germline CDR1 reads SEHNR; CDR2 reads FQNEAQ (reference sequence). The CDR3 sequence: CASSGRGEHNEQFF. As DNA, the CDR3 is TGTGCCAGCTCGGGGCGGGGGGAACACAATGAGCAGTTCTTC.

This clone was detected only once. The J gene is TRBJ2-7, the V gene TRBV6-1, with 7 nucleotides matching TRBD1. J was trimmed by 3 bases and V by 0 bases; bases with no gene match: 5. There are 15 residues in the CDR3. CDR1 is MNHNS, CDR2 SASEGT, per germline. This CDR3 reads CASSEALDRNYEQYF. In DNA, the CDR3 is TGTGCCAGCAGTGAAGCCCTGGACAGGAACTACGAGCAGTACTTC.

This sequence joins TRBV15 and TRBJ1-1; D possibly corresponds to TRBD1 (5 bases). CDR3 size: 13 residues. Trimming removed 0 bases from V and 9 bases from J, with 11 bases in between. The germline CDR1 and CDR2 sequences are LNHNV and YYDKDF (reference sequence). The CDR3 reads CATSRDRGRKAFF. The CDR3, as DNA: TGTGCCACCAGCAGAGATCGGGGGAGAAAAGCTTTCTTT. Drawing the rest from reference TRBV15 and TRBJ1-1, the complete variable domain is DAMVIQNPRYQVTQFGKPVTLSCSQTLNHNVMYWYQQKSSQAPKLLFHYYDKDFNNEADTPDNFQSRRPNTSFCFLDIRSPGLGDTAMYLCATSRDRGRKAFFGQGTRLTVV.

V and J are TRBV11-2 and TRBJ2-5; the D gene is possibly TRBD1 (6 bases). Germline CDR1 reads SGHAT; CDR2 reads FQNNGV. V was trimmed by 5 bases and J by 1 base, leaving 17 bases between them. The CDR3 runs to 16 residues. CDR3 in DNA: TGTGCCAGCAGCCAGCAGGGGTCTGGCCTCCAAGAGACCCAGTACTTC. This sequence encodes CASSQQGSGLQETQYF.

This chain links TRBV29-1 with TRBJ2-3; D might be TRBD1 (5 bases). This CDR3 has 13 residues. The germline V gene encodes CDR1 SQVTM and CDR2 ANQGSEA. V was trimmed by 7 bases and J by 6 bases, leaving 17 bases between them. Here the CDR3 DNA reads TGCAGCGAGAGGACACCCGTTGAGGATACGCAGTATTTT. Its translation is CSERTPVEDTQYF.

The chain has TRBV11-1 and TRBJ2-2; 7 bases fit TRBD1. The CDR3 loop spans 15 amino acids. The V segment lost 0 bases and the J segment 4 bases; nucleotides outside the gene matches: 2. Germline assignment: CDR1 SGHAT and CDR2 FQDESV (reference sequence). CDR3 sequence: CASSLAGQITGELFF. CDR3 DNA sequence: TGTGCCAGCAGCTTAGCGGGACAGATCACCGGGGAGCTGTTTTTT.

The DNA for the CDR3 is TGCGCCAGCAGTCCTGACAGGCAGGGGGGCCCCCTCCACTTT. Translating it yields CASSPDRQGGPLHF. The rearrangement links TRBV5-1 to TRBJ1-6, with 7 bases fitting TRBD1. Germline assignment: CDR1 SGHRS and CDR2 YFSETQ. This CDR3 has 14 residues. Trimming at V came to 5 bases and at J to 13 bases, leaving 12 bases not matched to a gene.

CDR3: CASSGSGVSEQYF. CDR3 DNA: TGCGCCAGCAGCGGGTCAGGGGTCTCCGAGCAGTACTTC. This chain connects TRBV5-1 to TRBJ2-7; tentatively, D is TRBD1 (6 bases). Trimming pared 4 bases from V and 6 bases from J, leaving 14 bases between. Germline V lookup: CDR1 SGHRS, CDR2 YFSETQ. The CDR3 spans 13 residues.

The CDR3 sequence: CASSPNPTGVYGYTF. CDR3 bases: TGTGCCAGCAGCCCCAATCCGACAGGGGTCTATGGCTACACCTTC. V and J are TRBV7-8 and TRBJ1-2, with TRBD1 matching 8 bases. V gave up 5 bases and J gave up 4 bases; unmatched junction bases: 9. The germline V gene has CDR1 SGHVS and CDR2 FQNEAQ. This CDR3 has 15 residues.

The chain recombines TRBV6-1 with TRBJ1-1, with a possible D match to TRBD1 (5 bases). Germline V gene sequence: CDR1 MNHNS, CDR2 SASEGT. This CDR3 is built from 15 residues. V was pared by 2 bases and J by 5 bases, with 15 bases between. The CDR3 DNA follows: TGTGCCAGCAGTGAATTGGGCAGGGTAAGAACTGAAGCTTTCTTT. Its translation: CASSELGRVRTEAFF.

J is TRBJ2-3 and V is TRBV9; D gene ambiguous. The CDR3 loop spans 12 amino acids. Trimming left V 1 base short and J 3 bases short, with 3 bases between. Germline values: CDR1 SGDLS, CDR2 YYNGEE. CDR3 sequence reads: CASSVSTDTQYF. The CDR3 bases are TGTGCCAGCAGCGTATCAACAGATACGCAGTATTTT.

The rearrangement links TRBV2 to TRBJ2-7; 10 nucleotides agree with TRBD1. Trimming took 0 bases from V and 2 from J; bases not matched to a gene: 1. The CDR3 extends over 15 amino acids. From germline, CDR1 is SNHLY and CDR2 FYNNEI. CDR3 sequence reads: CASSEATGGPYEQYF. The DNA for the CDR3 is TGTGCCAGCAGTGAAGCGACAGGGGGCCCCTACGAGCAGTACTTC.

This clone was observed once. The chain uses TRBV10-2 and TRBJ2-3, with D perhaps matching TRBD2 (6 bases). V lost 3 bases to trimming and J lost 1 base, with 11 bases between them. The CDR3 has 15 amino acids. The germline CDR1 and CDR2 sequences are WSHSY and SAAADI. The CDR3: CASSDGIAGTDTQYF. The CDR3 nucleotides are TGCGCCAGCAGTGACGGGATAGCGGGCACAGATACGCAGTATTTT.